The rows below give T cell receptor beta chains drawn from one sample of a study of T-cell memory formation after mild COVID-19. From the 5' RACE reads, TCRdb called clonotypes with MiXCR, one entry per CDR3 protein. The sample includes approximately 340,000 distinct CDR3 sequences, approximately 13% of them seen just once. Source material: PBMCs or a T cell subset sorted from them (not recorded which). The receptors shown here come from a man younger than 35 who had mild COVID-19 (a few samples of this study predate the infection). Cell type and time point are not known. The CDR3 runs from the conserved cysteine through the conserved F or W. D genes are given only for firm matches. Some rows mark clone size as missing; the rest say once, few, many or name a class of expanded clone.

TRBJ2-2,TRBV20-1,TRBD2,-,CSARGGREVSNTGELFF,TGCAGTGCTCGGGGGGGCAGGGAGGTTTCGAACACCGGGGAGCTGTTTTTT
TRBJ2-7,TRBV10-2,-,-,CASNTGSRAYEQYF,TGCGCCAGCAATACCGGGTCTCGAGCCTACGAGCAGTACTTC
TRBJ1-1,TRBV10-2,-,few,CASSTGRGWAFF,TGCGCCAGCAGTACCGGGCGGGGCTGGGCTTTCTTT
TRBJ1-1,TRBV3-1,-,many,CASREQGRPTLAFF,TGTGCCAGCAGAGAACAGGGACGCCCTACGCTGGCTTTCTTT
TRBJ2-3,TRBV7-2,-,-,CASSLTPTSTDTQYF,TGTGCCAGCAGCTTAACACCAACTAGCACAGATACGCAGTATTTT
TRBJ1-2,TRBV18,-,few,CASSPKVGGSYGYTF,TGTGCCAGCTCACCAAAAGTCGGGGGGAGCTATGGCTACACCTTC
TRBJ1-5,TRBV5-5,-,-,CASSPAGVQPQHF,TGTGCCAGCAGCCCGGCGGGGGTCCAGCCCCAGCATTTT
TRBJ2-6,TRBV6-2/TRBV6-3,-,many,CASSYSGANVLTF,TGTGCCAGCAGTTACTCTGGGGCCAACGTCCTGACTTTC
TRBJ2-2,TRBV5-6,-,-,CASSLVRPGELFF,TGTGCCAGCAGCTTGGTCAGACCCGGGGAGCTGTTTTTT
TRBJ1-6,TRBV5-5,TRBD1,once,CASSLPDRGNSPLHF,TGTGCCAGCAGCCTGCCGGACAGGGGTAATTCACCCCTCCACTTT
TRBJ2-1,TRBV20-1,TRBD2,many,CSARFSYRGVNEQFF,TGCAGTGCTAGATTCTCCTACCGGGGGGTGAATGAGCAGTTCTTC
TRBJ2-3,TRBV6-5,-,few,CASRRVGDTDTQYF,TGTGCCAGCAGGAGAGTGGGGGACACAGATACGCAGTATTTT
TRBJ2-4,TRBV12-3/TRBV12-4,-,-,CASSSGPRIENIQYF,TGTGCCAGCAGTTCGGGGCCGCGGATAGAAAACATTCAGTACTTC
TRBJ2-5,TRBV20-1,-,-,CSARDELGYQETQYF,TGCAGTGCTAGAGACGAGTTAGGGTACCAAGAGACCCAGTACTTC
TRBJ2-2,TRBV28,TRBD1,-,CASSSPRDRGSSTGELFF,TGTGCCAGCAGTTCCCCGAGGGACAGGGGGTCGAGCACCGGGGAGCTGTTTTTT
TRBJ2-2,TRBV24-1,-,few,CATSDTAGYTGELFF,TGTGCCACCAGTGATACCGCAGGGTACACCGGGGAGCTGTTTTTT
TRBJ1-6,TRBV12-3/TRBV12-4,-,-,CASSLRENSPLHF,TGTGCCAGCAGTTTACGAGAGAATTCACCCCTCCACTTT
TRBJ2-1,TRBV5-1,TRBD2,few,CASSWGAAGRNNEQFF,TGCGCCAGCAGTTGGGGAGCAGCGGGGCGAAACAATGAGCAGTTCTTC
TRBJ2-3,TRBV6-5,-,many,CASRVGGGLPDTQYF,TGTGCCAGCAGGGTCGGCGGGGGCCTGCCAGATACGCAGTATTTT
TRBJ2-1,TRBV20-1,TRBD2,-,CSAPQPGLAGGYEQFF,TGCAGTGCTCCACAACCTGGGCTAGCGGGGGGGTATGAGCAGTTCTTC
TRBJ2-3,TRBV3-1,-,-,CASSQDTGNTQYF,TGTGCCAGCAGCCAAGATACAGGGAATACGCAGTATTTT
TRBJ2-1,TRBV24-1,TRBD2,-,CATSDGVAGGSYNEQFF,TGTGCCACCAGTGATGGGGTAGCGGGGGGCTCCTACAATGAGCAGTTCTTC
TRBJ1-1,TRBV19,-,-,CASRDYTEAFF,TGTGCCAGTAGAGATTACACTGAAGCTTTCTTT
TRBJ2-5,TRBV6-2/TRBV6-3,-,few,CASSYSNRPETQYF,TGTGCCAGCAGTTACTCAAACCGCCCTGAGACCCAGTACTTC
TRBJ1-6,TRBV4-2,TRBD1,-,CASGLGQGSYNSPLHF,TGTGCCAGTGGCCTCGGACAGGGCTCCTATAATTCACCCCTCCACTTT
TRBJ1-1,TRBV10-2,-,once,CASREYTEAFF,TGCGCCAGCAGGGAGTACACTGAAGCTTTCTTT
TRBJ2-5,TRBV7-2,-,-,CASTTAGETQYF,TGTGCCAGCACCACGGCGGGGGAGACCCAGTACTTC
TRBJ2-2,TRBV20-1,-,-,CSASVGNTGELFF,TGCAGTGCTAGCGTTGGGAACACCGGGGAGCTGTTTTTT
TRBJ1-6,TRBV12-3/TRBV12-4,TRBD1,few,CASTPARTGGSPLHF,TGTGCCAGCACCCCGGCGCGGACAGGGGGTTCACCCCTCCACTTT
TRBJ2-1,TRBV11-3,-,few,CASSLAGDRRLEQFF,TGTGCCAGCAGCTTAGCAGGAGACAGGAGGCTTGAGCAGTTCTTC
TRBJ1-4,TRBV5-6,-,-,CASSSMGGGRKLFF,TGTGCCAGCAGCTCGATGGGAGGAGGTCGAAAACTGTTTTTT
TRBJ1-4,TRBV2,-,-,CASSVGGVWFF,TGTGCCAGCAGTGTCGGCGGGGTGTGGTTTTTT
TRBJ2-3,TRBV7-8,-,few,CASGDSGNTDTQYF,TGTGCCTCCGGGGATTCAGGCAACACAGATACGCAGTATTTT
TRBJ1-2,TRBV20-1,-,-,CSASGGNYGYTF,TGCAGTGCTAGCGGGGGGAACTATGGCTACACCTTC
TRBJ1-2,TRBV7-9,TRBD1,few,CASSQQQGALGGYTF,TGTGCCAGCAGCCAACAGCAGGGGGCATTGGGAGGCTACACCTTC
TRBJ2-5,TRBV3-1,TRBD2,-,CASSQAGGGQETQYF,TGTGCCAGCAGCCAAGCGGGGGGTGGTCAAGAGACCCAGTACTTC
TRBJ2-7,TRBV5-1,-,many,CASSSHRALVLNEQYF,TGCGCCAGCAGCTCCCACAGGGCCCTCGTACTTAACGAGCAGTACTTC
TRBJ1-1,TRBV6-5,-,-,CASSYAAPGVENTEAFF,TGTGCCAGCAGTTACGCAGCGCCAGGGGTTGAAAACACTGAAGCTTTCTTT
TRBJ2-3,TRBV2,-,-,CASSDRTSTDTQYF,TGTGCCAGCAGTGATAGGACTAGCACAGATACGCAGTATTTT
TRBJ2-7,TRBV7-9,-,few,CASSLVIPDNYEQYF,TGTGCCAGCAGCTTAGTAATCCCAGACAACTACGAGCAGTACTTC
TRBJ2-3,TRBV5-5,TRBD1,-,CASSPLGQGALFLTDTQYF,TGTGCCAGCAGCCCACTGGGGCAGGGGGCGCTTTTCCTCACAGATACGCAGTATTTT
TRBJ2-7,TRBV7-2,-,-,CASGARDEQYF,TGTGCCAGCGGGGCCAGGGACGAGCAGTACTTC